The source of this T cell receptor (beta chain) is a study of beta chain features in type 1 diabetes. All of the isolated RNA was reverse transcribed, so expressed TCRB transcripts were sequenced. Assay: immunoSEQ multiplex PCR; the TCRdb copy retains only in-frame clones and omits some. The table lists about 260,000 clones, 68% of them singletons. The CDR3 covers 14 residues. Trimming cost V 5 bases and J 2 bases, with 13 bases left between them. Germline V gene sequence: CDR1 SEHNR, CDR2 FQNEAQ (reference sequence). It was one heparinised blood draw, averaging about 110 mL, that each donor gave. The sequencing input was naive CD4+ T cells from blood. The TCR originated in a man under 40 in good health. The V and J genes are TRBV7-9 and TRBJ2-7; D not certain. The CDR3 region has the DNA TGTGCCAGCAGCCCCGTAGTCAGGCCCTACGAGCAGTACTTC. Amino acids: CASSPVVRPYEQYF.